This T cell receptor (beta chain) emerged from a study of Ad26.COV2.S vaccination and SARS-CoV-2 variants. Study-wide results and limits: Participants in the vaccine arm had higher spike-specific TCR breadth; placebo recipients had lower.

Treatment described: approximately 18 received Ad26.COV2.S at low or high dose, single or two shots; 5 received placebo; per-sample allocation not given. Sampling was done on day 63 after the first vaccine or placebo injection. A note on this clone: Its antigen remains unknown.

Clones were sequenced by immunoSEQ multiplex PCR, and TCRdb holds only the in-frame ones, with some missing. The sample yields approximately 480,000 clones, roughly nine tenths seen once. Sequenced material: peripheral blood, taken in a trial of Ad26.COV2.S vaccine versus placebo. The source of this sequence is a person aged 18 to 59 who received the Ad26.COV2.S COVID-19 vaccine or a placebo.

In DNA, the CDR3 is TGTGCCAGCAGTGGGAGGGGACTAGCGGGAAACACCGGGGAGCTGTTTTTT. Translated: CASSGRGLAGNTGELFF. V gene TRBV6-1 combines with J gene TRBJ2-2; 13 positions agree with TRBD2. Unmatched junction bases numbered 4, after V lost 4 bases and J lost 2 bases. Germline-derived CDR1 and CDR2 are MNHNS and SASEGT. The CDR3 runs 17 residues.